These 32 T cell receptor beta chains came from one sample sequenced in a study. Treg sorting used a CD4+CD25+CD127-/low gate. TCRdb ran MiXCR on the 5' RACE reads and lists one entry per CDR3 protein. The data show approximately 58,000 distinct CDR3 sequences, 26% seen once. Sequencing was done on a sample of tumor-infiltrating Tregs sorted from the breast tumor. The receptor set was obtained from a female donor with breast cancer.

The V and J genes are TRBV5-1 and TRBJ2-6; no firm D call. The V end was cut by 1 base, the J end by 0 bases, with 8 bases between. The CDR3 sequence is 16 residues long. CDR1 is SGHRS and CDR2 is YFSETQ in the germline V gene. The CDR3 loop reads CASSLSVLSGANVLTF. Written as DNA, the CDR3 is TGCGCCAGCAGCTTGTCGGTCCTCTCTGGGGCCAACGTCCTGACTTTC. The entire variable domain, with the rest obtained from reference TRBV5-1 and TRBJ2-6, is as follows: KAGVTQTPRYLIKTRGQQVTLSCSPISGHRSVSWYQQTPGQGLQFLFEYFSETQRNKGNFPGRFSGRQFSNSRSEMNVSTLELGDSALYLCASSLSVLSGANVLTFGAGSRLTVL.

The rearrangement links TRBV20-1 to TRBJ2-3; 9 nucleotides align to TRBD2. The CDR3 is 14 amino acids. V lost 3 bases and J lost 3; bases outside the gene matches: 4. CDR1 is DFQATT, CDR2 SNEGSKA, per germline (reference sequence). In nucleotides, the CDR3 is TGCAGTGCTAGGACTAGCGGATTAACAGATACGCAGTATTTT. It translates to CSARTSGLTDTQYF.

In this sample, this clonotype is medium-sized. As DNA, the CDR3 is TGTGCCAGCAGCTACCCCGGGACCTTGGGTCCCGAGCAGTTCTTC. As protein: CASSYPGTLGPEQFF. The chain is built from TRBV6-2 or TRBV6-3 and TRBJ2-1; D is tentatively TRBD1 or TRBD2 (5 bases each). The ends were cut back, 6 bases at V and 10 bases at J, with 22 bases in the middle. CDR3 size: 15 residues. Germline CDR1 MNHEY, CDR2 SVGEGT.

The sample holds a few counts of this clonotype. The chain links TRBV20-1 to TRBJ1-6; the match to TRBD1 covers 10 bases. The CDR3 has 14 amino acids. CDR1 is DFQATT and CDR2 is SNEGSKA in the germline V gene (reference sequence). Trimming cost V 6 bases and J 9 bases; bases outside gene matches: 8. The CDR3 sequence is CSAPGQGDFSPLHF. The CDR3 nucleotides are TGCAGTGCCCCCGGACAGGGGGATTTTTCACCCCTCCACTTT.

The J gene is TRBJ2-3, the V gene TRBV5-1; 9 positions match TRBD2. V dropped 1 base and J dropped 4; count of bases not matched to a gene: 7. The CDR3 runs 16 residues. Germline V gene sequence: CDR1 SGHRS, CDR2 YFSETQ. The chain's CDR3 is CASSLQAGGGADTQYF. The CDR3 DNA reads TGCGCCAGCAGCTTGCAAGCGGGGGGCGGCGCAGATACGCAGTATTTT.

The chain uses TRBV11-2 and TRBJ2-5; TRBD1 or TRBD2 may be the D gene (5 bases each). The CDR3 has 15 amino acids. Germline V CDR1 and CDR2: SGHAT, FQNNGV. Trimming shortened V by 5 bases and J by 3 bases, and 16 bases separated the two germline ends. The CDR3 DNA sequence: TGTGCCAGCAGCCTTACACGGGGCTTTAAAGAGACCCAGTACTTC. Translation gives CASSLTRGFKETQYF. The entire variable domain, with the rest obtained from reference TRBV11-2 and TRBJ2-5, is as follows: EAGVAQSPRYKIIEKRQSVAFWCNPISGHATLYWYQQILGQGPKLLIQFQNNGVVDDSQLPKDRFSAERLKGVDSTLKIQPAKLEDSAVYLCASSLTRGFKETQYFGPGTRLLVL.

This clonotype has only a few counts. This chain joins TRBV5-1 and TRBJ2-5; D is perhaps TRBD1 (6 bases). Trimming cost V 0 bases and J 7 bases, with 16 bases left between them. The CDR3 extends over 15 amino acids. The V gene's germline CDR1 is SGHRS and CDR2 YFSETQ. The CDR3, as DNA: TGCGCCAGCAGCTTGGGACAGGCAGAACCAAGGACCCAGTACTTC. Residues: CASSLGQAEPRTQYF.

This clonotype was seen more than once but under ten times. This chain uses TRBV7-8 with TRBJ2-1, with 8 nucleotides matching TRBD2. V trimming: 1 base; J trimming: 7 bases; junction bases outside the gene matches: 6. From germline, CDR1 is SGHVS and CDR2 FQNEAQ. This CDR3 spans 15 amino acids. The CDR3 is CASSLVGRAGNEQFF. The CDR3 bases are TGTGCCAGCAGCTTAGTCGGGAGGGCCGGGAATGAGCAGTTCTTC.

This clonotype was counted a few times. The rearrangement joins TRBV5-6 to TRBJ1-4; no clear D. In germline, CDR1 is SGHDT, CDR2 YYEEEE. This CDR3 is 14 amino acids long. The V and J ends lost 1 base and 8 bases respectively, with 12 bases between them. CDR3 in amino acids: CASSLLMAAEKLFF. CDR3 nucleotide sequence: TGTGCCAGCAGCTTGTTAATGGCAGCCGAAAAACTGTTTTTT.

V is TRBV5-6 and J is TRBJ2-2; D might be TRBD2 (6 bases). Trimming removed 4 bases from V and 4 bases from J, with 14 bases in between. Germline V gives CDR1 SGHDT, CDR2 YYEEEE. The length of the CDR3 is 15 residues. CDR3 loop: CASSRGGEGTGELFF. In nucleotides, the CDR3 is TGTGCCAGCAGCCGAGGAGGGGAAGGCACCGGGGAGCTGTTTTTT.

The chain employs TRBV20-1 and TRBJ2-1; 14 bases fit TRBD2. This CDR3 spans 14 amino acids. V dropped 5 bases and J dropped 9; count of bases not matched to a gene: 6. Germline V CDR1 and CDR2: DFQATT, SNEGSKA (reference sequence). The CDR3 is CSAFGLAGGFEQFF. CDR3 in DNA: TGCAGTGCTTTCGGACTAGCGGGAGGTTTTGAGCAGTTCTTC.

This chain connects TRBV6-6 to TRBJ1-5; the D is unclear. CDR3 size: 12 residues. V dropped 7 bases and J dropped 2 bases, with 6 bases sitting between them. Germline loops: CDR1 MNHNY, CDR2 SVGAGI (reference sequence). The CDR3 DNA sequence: TGTGCCAGCACCGAGGGCAATCAGCCCCAGCATTTT. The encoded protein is CASTEGNQPQHF.

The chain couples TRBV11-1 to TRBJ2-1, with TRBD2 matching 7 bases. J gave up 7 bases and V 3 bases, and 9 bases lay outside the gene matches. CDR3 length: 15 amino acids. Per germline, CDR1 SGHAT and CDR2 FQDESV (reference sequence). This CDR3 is CASSFGGGSVNEQFF. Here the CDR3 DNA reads TGTGCCAGCAGCTTTGGTGGCGGGAGTGTTAATGAGCAGTTCTTC. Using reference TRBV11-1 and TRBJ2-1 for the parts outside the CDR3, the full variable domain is EAEVAQSPRYKITEKSQAVAFWCDPISGHATLYWYRQILGQGPELLVQFQDESVVDDSQLPKDRFSAERLKGVDSTLKIQPAELGDSAMYLCASSFGGGSVNEQFFGPGTRLTVL.

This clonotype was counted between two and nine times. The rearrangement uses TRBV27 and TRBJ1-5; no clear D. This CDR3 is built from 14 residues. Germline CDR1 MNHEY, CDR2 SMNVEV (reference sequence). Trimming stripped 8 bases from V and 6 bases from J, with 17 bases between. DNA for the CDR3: TGTGCCAGCCAATCTGGCGAAAAGGGTCAGCCCCAGCATTTT. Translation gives CASQSGEKGQPQHF.

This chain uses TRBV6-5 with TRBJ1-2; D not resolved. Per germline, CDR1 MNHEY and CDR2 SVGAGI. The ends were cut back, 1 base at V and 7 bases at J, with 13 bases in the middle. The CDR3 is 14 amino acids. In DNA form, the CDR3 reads TGTGCCAGCAGTTACTTAGAACCTATGGGTGGCTACACCTTC. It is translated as CASSYLEPMGGYTF.

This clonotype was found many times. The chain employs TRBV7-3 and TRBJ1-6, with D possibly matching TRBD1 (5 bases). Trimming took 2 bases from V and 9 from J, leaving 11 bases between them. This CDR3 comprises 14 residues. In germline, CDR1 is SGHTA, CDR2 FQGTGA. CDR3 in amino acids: CASSLRGTGSPLHF. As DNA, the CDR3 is TGTGCCAGCAGCTTACGCGGGACGGGTTCACCCCTCCACTTT.

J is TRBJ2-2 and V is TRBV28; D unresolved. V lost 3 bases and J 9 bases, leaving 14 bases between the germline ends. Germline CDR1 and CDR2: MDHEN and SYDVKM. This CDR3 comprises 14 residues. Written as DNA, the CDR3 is TGTGCCAGCAGTTTGGAGCTACCGACCCGGGAGCTGTTTTTT. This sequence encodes CASSLELPTRELFF. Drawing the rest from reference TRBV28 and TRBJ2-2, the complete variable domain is DVKVTQSSRYLVKRTGEKVFLECVQDMDHENMFWYRQDPGLGLRLIYFSYDVKMKEKGDIPEGYSVSREKKERFSLILESASTNQTSMYLCASSLELPTRELFFGEGSRLTVL.

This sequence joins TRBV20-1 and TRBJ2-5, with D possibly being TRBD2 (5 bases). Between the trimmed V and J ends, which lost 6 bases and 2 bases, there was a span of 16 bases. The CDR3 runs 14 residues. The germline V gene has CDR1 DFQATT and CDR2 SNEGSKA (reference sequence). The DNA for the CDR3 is TGCAGTGCAATACGTCGCGGGCTTCAAGAGACCCAGTACTTC. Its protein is CSAIRRGLQETQYF.

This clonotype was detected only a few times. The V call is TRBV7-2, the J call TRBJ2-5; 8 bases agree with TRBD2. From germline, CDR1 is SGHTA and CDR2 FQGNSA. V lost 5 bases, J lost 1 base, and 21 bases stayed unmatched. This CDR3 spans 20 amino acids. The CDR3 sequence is CASSPAPRAGAARFQETQYF. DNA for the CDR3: TGTGCCAGCAGCCCCGCCCCCCGAGCGGGGGCCGCCCGCTTCCAAGAGACCCAGTACTTC.

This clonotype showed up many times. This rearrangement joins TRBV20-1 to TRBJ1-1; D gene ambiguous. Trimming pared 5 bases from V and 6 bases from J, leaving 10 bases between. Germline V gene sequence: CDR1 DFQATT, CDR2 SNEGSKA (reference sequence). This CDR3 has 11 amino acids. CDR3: CSAPREPEAFF. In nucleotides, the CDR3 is TGCAGTGCTCCTCGTGAGCCTGAAGCTTTCTTT.

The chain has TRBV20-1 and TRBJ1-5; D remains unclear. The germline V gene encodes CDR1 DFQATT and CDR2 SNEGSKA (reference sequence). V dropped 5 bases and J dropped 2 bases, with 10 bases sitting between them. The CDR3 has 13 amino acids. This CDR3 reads CSALPGGNQPQHF. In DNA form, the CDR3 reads TGCAGTGCTCTGCCTGGGGGCAATCAGCCCCAGCATTTT.

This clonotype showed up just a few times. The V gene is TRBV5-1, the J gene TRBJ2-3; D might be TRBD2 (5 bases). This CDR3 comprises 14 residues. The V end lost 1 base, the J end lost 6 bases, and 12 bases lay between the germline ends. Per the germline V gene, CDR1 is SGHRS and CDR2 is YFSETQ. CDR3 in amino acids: CASSLFEGMDTQYF. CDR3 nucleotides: TGCGCCAGCAGCTTGTTCGAGGGAATGGATACGCAGTATTTT.

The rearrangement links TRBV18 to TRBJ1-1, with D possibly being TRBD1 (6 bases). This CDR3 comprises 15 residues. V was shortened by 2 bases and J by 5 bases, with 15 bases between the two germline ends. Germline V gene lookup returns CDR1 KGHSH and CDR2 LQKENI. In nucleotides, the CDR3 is TGTGCCAGCTCACCAAGTTTCGGGGGGCTAACTGAAGCTTTCTTT. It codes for CASSPSFGGLTEAFF.

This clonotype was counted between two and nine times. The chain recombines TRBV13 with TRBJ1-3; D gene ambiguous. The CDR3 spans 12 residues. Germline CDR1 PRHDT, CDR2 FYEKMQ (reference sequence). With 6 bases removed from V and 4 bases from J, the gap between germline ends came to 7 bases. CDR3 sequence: CASRRTGNTIYF. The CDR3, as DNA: TGTGCCAGCAGAAGAACAGGAAACACCATATATTTT.

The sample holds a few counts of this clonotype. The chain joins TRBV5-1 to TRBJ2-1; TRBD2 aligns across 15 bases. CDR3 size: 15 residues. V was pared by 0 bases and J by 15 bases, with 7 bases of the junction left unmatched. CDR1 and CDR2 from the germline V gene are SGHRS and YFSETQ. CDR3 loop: CASSLDGTSGRHTFF. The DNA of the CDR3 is TGCGCCAGCAGCTTGGACGGGACTAGCGGGAGGCATACGTTCTTC.

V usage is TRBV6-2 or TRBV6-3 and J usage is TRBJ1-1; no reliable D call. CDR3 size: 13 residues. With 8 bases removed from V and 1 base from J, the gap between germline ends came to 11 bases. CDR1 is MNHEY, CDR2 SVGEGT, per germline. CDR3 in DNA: TGTGCCAGCGTAGAGCAGGCGAACACTGAAGCTTTCTTT. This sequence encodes CASVEQANTEAFF.

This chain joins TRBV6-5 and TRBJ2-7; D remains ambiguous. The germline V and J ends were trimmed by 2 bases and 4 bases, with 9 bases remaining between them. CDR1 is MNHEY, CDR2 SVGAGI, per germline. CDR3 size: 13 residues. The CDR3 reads CASSYRLGYEQYF. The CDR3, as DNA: TGTGCCAGCAGTTACCGGTTGGGTTACGAGCAGTACTTC.

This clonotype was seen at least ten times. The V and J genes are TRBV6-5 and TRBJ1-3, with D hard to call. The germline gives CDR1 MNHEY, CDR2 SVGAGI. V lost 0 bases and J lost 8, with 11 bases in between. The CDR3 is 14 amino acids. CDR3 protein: CASSYSLRLDTIYF. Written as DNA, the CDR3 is TGTGCCAGCAGTTACTCGTTACGACTTGACACCATATATTTT.

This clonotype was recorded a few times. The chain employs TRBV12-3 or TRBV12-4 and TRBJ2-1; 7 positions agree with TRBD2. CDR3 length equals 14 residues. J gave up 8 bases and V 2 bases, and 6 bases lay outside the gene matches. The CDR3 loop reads CASSLRGRADEQFF. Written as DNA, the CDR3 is TGTGCCAGCAGTTTAAGAGGGAGGGCGGATGAGCAGTTCTTC.

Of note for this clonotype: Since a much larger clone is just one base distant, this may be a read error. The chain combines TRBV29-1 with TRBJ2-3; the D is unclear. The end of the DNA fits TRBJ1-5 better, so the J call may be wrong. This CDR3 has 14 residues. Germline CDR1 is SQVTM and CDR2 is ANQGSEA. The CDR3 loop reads CSARRLGSTDTQHF. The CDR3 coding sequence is TGCAGCGCTCGACGGTTGGGGTCCACAGATACGCAGCATTTT.

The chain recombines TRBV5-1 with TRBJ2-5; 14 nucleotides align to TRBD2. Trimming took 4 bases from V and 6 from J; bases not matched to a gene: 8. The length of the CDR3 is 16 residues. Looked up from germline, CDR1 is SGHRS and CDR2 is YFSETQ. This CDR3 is CASSPGTSGGQKTQYF. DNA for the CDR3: TGCGCCAGCAGCCCGGGGACTAGCGGGGGACAAAAGACCCAGTACTTC. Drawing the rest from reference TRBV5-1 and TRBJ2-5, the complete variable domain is KAGVTQTPRYLIKTRGQQVTLSCSPISGHRSVSWYQQTPGQGLQFLFEYFSETQRNKGNFPGRFSGRQFSNSRSEMNVSTLELGDSALYLCASSPGTSGGQKTQYFGPGTRLLVL.

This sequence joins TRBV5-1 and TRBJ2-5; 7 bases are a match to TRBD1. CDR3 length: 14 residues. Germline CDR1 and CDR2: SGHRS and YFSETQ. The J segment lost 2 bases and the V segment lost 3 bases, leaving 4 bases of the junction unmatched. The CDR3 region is CASSSGQAQETQYF. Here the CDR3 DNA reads TGCGCCAGCAGCTCTGGACAGGCACAAGAGACCCAGTACTTC.